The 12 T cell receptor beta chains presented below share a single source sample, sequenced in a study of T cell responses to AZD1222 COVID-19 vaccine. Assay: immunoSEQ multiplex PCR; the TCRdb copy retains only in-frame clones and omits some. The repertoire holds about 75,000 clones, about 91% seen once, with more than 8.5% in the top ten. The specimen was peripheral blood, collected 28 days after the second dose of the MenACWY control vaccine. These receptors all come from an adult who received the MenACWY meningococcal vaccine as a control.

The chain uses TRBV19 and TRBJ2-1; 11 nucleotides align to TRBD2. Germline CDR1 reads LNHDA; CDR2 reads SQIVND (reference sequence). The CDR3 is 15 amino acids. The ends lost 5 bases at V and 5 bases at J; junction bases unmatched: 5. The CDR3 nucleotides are TGTGCCAGTAGTGGGGGACTAGCGGACAACAATGAGCAGTTCTTC. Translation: CASSGGLADNNEQFF.

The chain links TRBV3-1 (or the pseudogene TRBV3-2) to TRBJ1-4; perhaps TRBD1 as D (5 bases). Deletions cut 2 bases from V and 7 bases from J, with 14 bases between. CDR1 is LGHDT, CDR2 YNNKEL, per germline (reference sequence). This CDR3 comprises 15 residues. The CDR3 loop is CASSQWGGVGEKLFF. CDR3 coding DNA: TGTGCCAGCAGCCAATGGGGGGGTGTGGGTGAAAAACTGTTTTTT.

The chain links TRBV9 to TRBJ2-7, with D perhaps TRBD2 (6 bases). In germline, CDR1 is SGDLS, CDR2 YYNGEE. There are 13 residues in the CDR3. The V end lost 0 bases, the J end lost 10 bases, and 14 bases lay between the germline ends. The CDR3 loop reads CASSVGEEGHQYF. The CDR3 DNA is TGTGCCAGCAGCGTAGGGGAGGAGGGGCATCAGTACTTC.

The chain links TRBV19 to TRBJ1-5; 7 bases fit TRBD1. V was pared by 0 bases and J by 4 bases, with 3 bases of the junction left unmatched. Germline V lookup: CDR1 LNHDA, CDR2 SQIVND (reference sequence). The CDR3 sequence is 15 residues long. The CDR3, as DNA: TGTGCCAGTAGTATAGAGACAGGGAAAAATCAGCCCCAGCATTTT. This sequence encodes CASSIETGKNQPQHF.

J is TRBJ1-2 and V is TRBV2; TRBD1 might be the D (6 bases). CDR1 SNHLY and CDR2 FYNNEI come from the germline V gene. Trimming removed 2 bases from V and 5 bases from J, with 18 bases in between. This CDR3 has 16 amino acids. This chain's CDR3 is CASSETWRGQEYGYTF. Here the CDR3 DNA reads TGTGCCAGCAGTGAAACTTGGCGGGGGCAAGAGTATGGCTACACCTTC.

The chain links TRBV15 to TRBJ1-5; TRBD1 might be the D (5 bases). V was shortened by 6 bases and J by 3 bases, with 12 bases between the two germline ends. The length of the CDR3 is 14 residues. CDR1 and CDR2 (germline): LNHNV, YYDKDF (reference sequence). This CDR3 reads CATSTGTDNQPQHF. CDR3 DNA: TGTGCCACCAGTACCGGGACCGACAATCAGCCCCAGCATTTT.

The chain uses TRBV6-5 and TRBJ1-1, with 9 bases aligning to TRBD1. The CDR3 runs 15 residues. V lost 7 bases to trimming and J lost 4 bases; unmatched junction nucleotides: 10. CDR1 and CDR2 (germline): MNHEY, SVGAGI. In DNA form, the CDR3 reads TGTGCCAGCACCCCTTCGACAGGGGGGAGCACTGAAGCTTTCTTT. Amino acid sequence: CASTPSTGGSTEAFF.

The CDR3 DNA reads as TGTGCCAGCACCCTATTGACGGGGGAAGAAGCTTTCTTT. It codes for CASTLLTGEEAFF. The chain has TRBV7-9 and TRBJ1-1; D may be TRBD1 (5 bases). CDR1 is SEHNR and CDR2 is FQNEAQ in the germline V gene (reference sequence). Trimming took off 7 bases at V and 8 bases at J, with 17 bases between the two ends. The CDR3 loop spans 13 amino acids.

The CDR3 loop is CASGPDNYEQYF. The CDR3 region has the DNA TGTGCTAGTGGCCCAGACAATTACGAGCAGTACTTC. J is TRBJ2-7 and V is TRBV12-5; D is unclear. Germline CDR1 LGHNT, CDR2 FRNRAP. This CDR3 has 12 amino acids. V gave up 6 bases and J gave up 4 bases, with 10 bases separating them.

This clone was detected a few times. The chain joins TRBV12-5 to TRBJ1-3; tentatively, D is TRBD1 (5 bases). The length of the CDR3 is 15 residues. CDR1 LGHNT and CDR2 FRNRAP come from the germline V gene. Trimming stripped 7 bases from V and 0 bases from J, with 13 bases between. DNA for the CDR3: TGTGCTAGTGTTAGACAGCAACTCTCTGGAAACACCATATATTTT. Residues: CASVRQQLSGNTIYF.

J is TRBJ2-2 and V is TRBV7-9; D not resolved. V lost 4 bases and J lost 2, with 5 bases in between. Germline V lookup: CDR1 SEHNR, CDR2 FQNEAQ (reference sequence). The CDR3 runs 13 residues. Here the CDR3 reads CASSSSNTGELFF. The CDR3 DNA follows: TGTGCCAGCAGCTCTAGTAACACCGGGGAGCTGTTTTTT.

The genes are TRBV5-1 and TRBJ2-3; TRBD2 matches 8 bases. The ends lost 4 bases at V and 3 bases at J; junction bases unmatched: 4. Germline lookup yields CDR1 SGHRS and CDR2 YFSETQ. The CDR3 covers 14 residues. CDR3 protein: CASSRRGETDTQYF. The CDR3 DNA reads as TGCGCCAGCAGCAGGCGGGGGGAAACAGATACGCAGTATTTT.